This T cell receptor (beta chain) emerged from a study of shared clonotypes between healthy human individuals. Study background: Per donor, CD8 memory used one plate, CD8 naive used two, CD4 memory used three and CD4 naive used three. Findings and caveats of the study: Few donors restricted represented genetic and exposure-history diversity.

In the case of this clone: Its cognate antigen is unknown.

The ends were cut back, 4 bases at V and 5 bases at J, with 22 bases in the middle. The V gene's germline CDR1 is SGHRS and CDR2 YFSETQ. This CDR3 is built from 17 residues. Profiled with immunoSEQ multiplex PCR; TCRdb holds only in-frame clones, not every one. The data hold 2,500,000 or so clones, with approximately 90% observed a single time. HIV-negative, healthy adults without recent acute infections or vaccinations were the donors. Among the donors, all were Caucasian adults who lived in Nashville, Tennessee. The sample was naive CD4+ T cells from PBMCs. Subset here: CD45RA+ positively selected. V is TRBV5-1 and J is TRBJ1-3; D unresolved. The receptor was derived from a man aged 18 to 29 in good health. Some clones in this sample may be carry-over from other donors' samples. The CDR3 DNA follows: TGCGCCAGCAGCACGGCTGGCAGCCGAGGATCAAGAAACACCATATATTTT. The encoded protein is CASSTAGSRGSRNTIYF.